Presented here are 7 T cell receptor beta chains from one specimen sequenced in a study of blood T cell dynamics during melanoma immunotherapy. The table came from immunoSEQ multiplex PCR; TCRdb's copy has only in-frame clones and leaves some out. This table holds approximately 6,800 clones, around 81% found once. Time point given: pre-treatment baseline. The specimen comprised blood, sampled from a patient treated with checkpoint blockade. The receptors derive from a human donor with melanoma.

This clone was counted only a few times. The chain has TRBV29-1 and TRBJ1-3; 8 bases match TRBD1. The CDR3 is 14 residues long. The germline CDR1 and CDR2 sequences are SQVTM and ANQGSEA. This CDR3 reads CGAGGANSGNTIYF. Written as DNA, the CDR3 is TGCGGAGCAGGGGGCGCGAACTCTGGAAACACCATATATTTT.

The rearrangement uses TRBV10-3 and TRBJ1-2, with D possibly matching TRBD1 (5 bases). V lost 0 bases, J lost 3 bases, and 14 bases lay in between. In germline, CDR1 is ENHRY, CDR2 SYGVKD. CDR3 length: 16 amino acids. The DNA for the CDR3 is TGTGCCATCAGTGAGTCGTCGCAGGGTAAAGACTATGGCTACACCTTC. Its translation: CAISESSQGKDYGYTF.

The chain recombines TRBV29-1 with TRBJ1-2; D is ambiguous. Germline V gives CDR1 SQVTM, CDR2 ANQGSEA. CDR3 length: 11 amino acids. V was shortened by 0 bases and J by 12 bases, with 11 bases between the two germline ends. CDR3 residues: CSVEESRANTF. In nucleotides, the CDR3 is TGCAGCGTTGAAGAATCTCGGGCGAACACCTTC.

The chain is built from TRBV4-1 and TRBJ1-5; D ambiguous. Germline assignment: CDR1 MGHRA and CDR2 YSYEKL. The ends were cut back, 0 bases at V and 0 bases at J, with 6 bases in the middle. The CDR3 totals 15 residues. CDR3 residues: CASSQDWVSNQPQHF. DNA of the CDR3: TGCGCCAGCAGCCAAGATTGGGTTAGCAATCAGCCCCAGCATTTT.

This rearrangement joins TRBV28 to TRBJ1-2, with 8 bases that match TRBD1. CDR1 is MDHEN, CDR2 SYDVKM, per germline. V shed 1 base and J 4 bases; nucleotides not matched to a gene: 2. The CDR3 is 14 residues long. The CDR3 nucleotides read TGTGCCAGCAGTTTATCAGGGGGCGTCTATGGCTACACCTTC. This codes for CASSLSGGVYGYTF.

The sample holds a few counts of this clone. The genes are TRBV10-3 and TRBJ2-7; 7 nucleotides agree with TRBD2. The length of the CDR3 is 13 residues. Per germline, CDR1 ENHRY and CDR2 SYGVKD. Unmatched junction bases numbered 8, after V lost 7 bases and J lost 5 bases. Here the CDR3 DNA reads TGTGCCATCATGGGTAGCGGGCTGAACGAGCAGTACTTC. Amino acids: CAIMGSGLNEQYF.

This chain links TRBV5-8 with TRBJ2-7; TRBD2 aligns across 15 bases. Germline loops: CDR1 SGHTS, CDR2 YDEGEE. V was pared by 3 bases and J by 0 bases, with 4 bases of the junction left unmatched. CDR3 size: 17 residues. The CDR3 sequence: CASSSGLAGGVSYEQYF. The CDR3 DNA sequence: TGTGCCAGCAGCTCCGGACTAGCGGGAGGGGTCTCCTACGAGCAGTACTTC. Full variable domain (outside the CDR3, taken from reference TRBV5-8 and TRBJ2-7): EAGVTQSPTHLIKTRGQQATLRCSPISGHTSVYWYQQALGLGLQFLLWYDEGEERNRGNFPPRFSGRQFPNYSSELNVNALELEDSALYLCASSSGLAGGVSYEQYFGPGTRLTVT.